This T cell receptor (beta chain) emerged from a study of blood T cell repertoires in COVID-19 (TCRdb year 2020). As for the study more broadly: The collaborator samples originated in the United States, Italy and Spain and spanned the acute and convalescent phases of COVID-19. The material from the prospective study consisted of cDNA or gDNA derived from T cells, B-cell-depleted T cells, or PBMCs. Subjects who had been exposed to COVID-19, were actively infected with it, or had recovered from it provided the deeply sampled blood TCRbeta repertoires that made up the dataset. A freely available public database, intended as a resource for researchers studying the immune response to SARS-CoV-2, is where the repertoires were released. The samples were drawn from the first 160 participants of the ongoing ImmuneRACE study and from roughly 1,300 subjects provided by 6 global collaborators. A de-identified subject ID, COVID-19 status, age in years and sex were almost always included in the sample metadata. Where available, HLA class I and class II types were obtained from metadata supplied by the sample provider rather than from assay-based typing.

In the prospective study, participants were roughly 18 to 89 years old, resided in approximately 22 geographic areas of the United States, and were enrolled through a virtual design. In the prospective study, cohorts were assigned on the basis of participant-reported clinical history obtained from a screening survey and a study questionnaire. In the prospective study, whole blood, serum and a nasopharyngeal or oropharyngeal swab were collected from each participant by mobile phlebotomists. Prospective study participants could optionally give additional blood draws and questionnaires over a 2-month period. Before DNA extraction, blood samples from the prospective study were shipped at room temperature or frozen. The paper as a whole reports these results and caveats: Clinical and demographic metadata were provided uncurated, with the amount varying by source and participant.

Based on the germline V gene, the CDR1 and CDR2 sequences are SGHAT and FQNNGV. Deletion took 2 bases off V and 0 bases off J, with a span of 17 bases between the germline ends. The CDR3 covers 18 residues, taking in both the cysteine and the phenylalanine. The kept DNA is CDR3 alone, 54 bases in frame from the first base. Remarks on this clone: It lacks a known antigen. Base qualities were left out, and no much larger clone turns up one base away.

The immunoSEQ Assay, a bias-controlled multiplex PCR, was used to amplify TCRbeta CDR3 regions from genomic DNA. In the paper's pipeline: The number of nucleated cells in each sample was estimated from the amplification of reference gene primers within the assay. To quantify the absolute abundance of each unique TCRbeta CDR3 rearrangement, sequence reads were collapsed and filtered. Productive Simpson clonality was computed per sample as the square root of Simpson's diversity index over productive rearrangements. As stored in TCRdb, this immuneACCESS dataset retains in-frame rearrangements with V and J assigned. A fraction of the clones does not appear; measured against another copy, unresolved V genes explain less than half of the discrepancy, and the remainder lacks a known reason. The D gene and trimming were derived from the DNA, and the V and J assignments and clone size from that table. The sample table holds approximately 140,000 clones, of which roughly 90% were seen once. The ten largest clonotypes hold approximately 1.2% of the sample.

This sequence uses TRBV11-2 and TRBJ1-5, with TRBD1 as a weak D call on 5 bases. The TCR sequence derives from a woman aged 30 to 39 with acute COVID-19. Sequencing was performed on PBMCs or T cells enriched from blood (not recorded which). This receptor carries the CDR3 CASSLFEAGPYSNQPQHF. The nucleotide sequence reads TGTGCCAGCAGCTTATTCGAAGCAGGGCCTTATAGCAATCAGCCCCAGCATTTT.